This TCR beta chain is from a study of T and B cells in COVID-19 patients. Study findings and constraints: Blood from mildly ill patients while symptomatic, and early samples from severe cases, were scarce.

The length of the CDR3 is 12 residues. The ends were cut back, 4 bases at V and 5 bases at J, with 8 bases in the middle. Germline loops: CDR1 LGHNA, CDR2 YNFKEQ. Each TRB amplification used about 220-500 ng of genomic DNA from blood. Of note for this clonotype: As yet, its antigen is unknown.

BIOMED2 TRB-A/B primer pools were used in multiplex TRB PCR. TCRdb fed the multiplex PCR reads into MiXCR, producing one record per CDR3 protein. The sample includes around 12,000 distinct CDR3 sequences, around 30% of them seen just once. The TCR originated in a human donor with active COVID-19. The specimen sequenced was blood. V and J are TRBV4-2 and TRBJ2-5; D is uncertain. For the CDR3, the DNA is TGTGCCAGCAGCCTTCATGGGGAGACCCAGTACTTC. This codes for CASSLHGETQYF.